This is a list of T cell receptor beta chains from one sample in a study of human T cells and chemical hapten exposure. TCRdb recomputed calls from the RACE reads with MiXCR, one row per CDR3 protein. The sample has fewer than 300,000 distinct CDR3 sequences, more than 6.5% seen once. The sequencing here drew on whole blood, taken in connection with sensitization to the hapten diphenylcyclopropenone (DPC). The receptors originated from a woman in her 40s with alopecia areata. Some clones in this sample may be carry-over from other donors' samples. CDR3s include the opening cysteine and the closing phenylalanine or tryptophan. A D gene is named only where the DNA matches it firmly. Only some rows state a clone size, as once, few, many or a class for expanded clones.

J: TRBJ2-3
V: TRBV5-1
size: few
D: -
DNA: TGCGCCAGCAGCCCGGACAGGGGACTAGGAATACCACATTTT
CDR3: CASSPDRGLGIPHF

J: TRBJ2-7
V: TRBV2
size: many
D: -
DNA: TGTGCCAGCAGTGAAATGGGGACCAAATACGAGCAGTACTTC
CDR3: CASSEMGTKYEQYF

J: TRBJ2-3
V: TRBV4-2
size: -
D: TRBD2
DNA: TGTGCCAGCAGCCCAACCGGGACTAGCGGCACAGATACGCAGTATTTT
CDR3: CASSPTGTSGTDTQYF

J: TRBJ2-7
V: TRBV28
size: -
D: -
DNA: TGTGCCAGCAGTTCTGGACTGGTAGAAAGAACCTACGAGCAGTACTTC
CDR3: CASSSGLVERTYEQYF

J: TRBJ1-1
V: TRBV5-1
size: many
D: TRBD1
DNA: TGCGCCAGCAGCTTGCAGGGGGGTGCTGAAGCTTTCTTT
CDR3: CASSLQGGAEAFF

J: TRBJ1-2
V: TRBV20-1
size: -
D: TRBD1
DNA: TGCAGTGCTAGGATGGAAGGGACAGAAGGCTACACCTTC
CDR3: CSARMEGTEGYTF

J: TRBJ2-3
V: TRBV27
size: many
D: -
DNA: TGTGCCAGCAGTTTAGGGGACACAGATACGCAGTATTTT
CDR3: CASSLGDTDTQYF

J: TRBJ1-2
V: TRBV28
size: -
D: TRBD1
DNA: TGTGCCAGCAGTTTAGCCCCTTTACAGGGGGCGAGAGGCTACACCTTC
CDR3: CASSLAPLQGARGYTF

J: TRBJ1-2
V: TRBV2
size: -
D: TRBD1
DNA: TGTGCCAGCAGCCGGACAGGGAGGGGCTACACCTTC
CDR3: CASSRTGRGYTF

J: TRBJ2-2
V: TRBV12-3/TRBV12-4
size: few
D: -
DNA: TGTGCAGCTCGAGGCGACACCGGGGAGCTGTTTTTT
CDR3: CAARGDTGELFF

J: TRBJ1-1
V: TRBV7-2
size: -
D: -
DNA: TGTGCCAGCAGCCCCCAGTCGGGCAGGGTTGTAACTGAAGCTTTCTTT
CDR3: CASSPQSGRVVTEAFF

J: TRBJ2-2
V: TRBV4-3
size: few
D: -
DNA: TGCGCCAGCAGCCAGGCGGCGTCGAACACCGGGGAGCTGTTTTTT
CDR3: CASSQAASNTGELFF

J: TRBJ2-1
V: TRBV4-1
size: few
D: TRBD2
DNA: TGCGCCAGCAGCCAAGATGTTCTAGCGGGAGCAGGGTCCTACAATGAGCAGTTCTTC
CDR3: CASSQDVLAGAGSYNEQFF

J: TRBJ2-7
V: TRBV9
size: few
D: TRBD2
DNA: TGTGCCAGCAGCGAGAGAGGGACTAGCGGCAGCGGGCAGTACTTC
CDR3: CASSERGTSGSGQYF

J: TRBJ1-4
V: TRBV2
size: few
D: TRBD1
DNA: TGTGCCAGCAGTTCCGCAGGGGGCTCTGAAAAACTGTTTTTT
CDR3: CASSSAGGSEKLFF

J: TRBJ2-7
V: TRBV20-1
size: few
D: -
DNA: TGCAGTGCTAGAGGGAGGGATCTCTCCTACGAGCAGTACTTC
CDR3: CSARGRDLSYEQYF

J: TRBJ1-4
V: TRBV12-3/TRBV12-4
size: few
D: TRBD1
DNA: TGTGCCAGCAGTTTTGGTGGACAGGGGAATGAAAAACTGTTTTTT
CDR3: CASSFGGQGNEKLFF

J: TRBJ1-6
V: TRBV27
size: few
D: -
DNA: TGTGCCAGCAGTTTGTTAGGGACCCTTCTCTATTCACCCCTCCACTTT
CDR3: CASSLLGTLLYSPLHF

J: TRBJ2-5
V: TRBV13
size: few
D: -
DNA: TGTGCCAGCAGCTTACGACTGGTCCTGGACCAGTACTTC
CDR3: CASSLRLVLDQYF

J: TRBJ2-3
V: TRBV5-1
size: many
D: -
DNA: TGTGCCAGCAGCTTAGCCGGAACAGATACGCAGTATTTT
CDR3: CASSLAGTDTQYF

J: TRBJ2-7
V: TRBV20-1
size: -
D: -
DNA: TGCAGTGCAACTCCAACATACGAGCAGTACTTC
CDR3: CSATPTYEQYF

J: TRBJ2-1
V: TRBV7-9
size: few
D: TRBD2
DNA: TGTGCCAGCAGCTTAAATCTAGCGGGAGATGATGAGCAGTTCTTC
CDR3: CASSLNLAGDDEQFF

J: TRBJ2-2
V: TRBV5-4
size: many
D: -
DNA: TGTGCCAGCAGCTTGGTGAACACCGGGGAGCTGTTTTTT
CDR3: CASSLVNTGELFF

J: TRBJ2-2
V: TRBV6-2/TRBV6-3
size: many
D: -
DNA: TGTGCCAGCAGTAAAGAGGTCGGGGAGCTGTTTTTT
CDR3: CASSKEVGELFF

J: TRBJ1-4
V: TRBV10-3
size: few
D: -
DNA: TGTGCCATCAGAGGAACAGGGTCCGGTGAAAAACTGTTTTTT
CDR3: CAIRGTGSGEKLFF

J: TRBJ2-7
V: TRBV6-5
size: -
D: TRBD1
DNA: TGTGCCCGACCAAACCCAGGGGGCCGCTACGAGCAGTACTTC
CDR3: CARPNPGGRYEQYF

J: TRBJ2-1
V: TRBV20-1
size: -
D: -
DNA: TGCAGTGCTAGGATCCCGGACTCCAATGAGCAGTTCTTC
CDR3: CSARIPDSNEQFF

J: TRBJ1-5
V: TRBV6-6
size: -
D: TRBD1
DNA: TGTGCCAGCAGACGGACAGGGGATAGCAATCAGCCCCAGCATTTT
CDR3: CASRRTGDSNQPQHF

J: TRBJ2-7
V: TRBV7-2
size: few
D: TRBD2
DNA: TGTGCCAGCAGCCACCCGAACGAAAGGACTAGCGAGTACTTC
CDR3: CASSHPNERTSEYF

J: TRBJ1-1
V: TRBV6-5
size: many
D: TRBD1
DNA: TGTGCCAGCAGTCCCGGGACAGGGGGATCCAACACTGAAGCTTTCTTT
CDR3: CASSPGTGGSNTEAFF

J: TRBJ2-7
V: TRBV10-3
size: few
D: -
DNA: TGTGCCATCAGTGAGTCAACGCAGGGGAGCGGCGAGCAGTACTTC
CDR3: CAISESTQGSGEQYF